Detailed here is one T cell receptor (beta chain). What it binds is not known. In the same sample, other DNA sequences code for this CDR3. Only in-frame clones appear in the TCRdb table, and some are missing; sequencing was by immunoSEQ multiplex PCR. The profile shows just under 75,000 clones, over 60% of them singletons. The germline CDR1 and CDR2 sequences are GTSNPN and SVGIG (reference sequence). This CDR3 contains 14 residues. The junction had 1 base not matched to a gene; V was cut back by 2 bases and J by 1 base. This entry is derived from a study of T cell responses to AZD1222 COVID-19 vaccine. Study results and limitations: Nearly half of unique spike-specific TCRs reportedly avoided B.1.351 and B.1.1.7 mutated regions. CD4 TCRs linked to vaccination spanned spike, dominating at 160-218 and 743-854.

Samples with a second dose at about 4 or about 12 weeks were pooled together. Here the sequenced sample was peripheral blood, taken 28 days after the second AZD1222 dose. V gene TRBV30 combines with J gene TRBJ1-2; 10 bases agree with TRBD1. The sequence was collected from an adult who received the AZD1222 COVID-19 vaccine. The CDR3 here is CAWSRDRGNYGYTF. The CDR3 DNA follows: TGTGCCTGGAGTCGGGACAGGGGTAACTATGGCTACACCTTC. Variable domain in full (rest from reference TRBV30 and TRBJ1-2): SQTIHQWPATLVQPVGSPLSLECTVEGTSNPNLYWYRQAAGRGLQLLFYSVGIGQISSEVPQNLSASRPQDRQFILSSKKLLLSDSGFYLCAWSRDRGNYGYTFGSGTRLTVV.